One and the same sample provided the 10 T cell receptor beta chains below, sequenced in a study of T cells in Graves' hyperthyroidism and ophthalmopathy. Using RNA transcripts as the source, TCR beta CDR3 regions were amplified. The study used the HTBI primer set for a first-round RT-PCR of the TCR CDR3. TCRdb ran MiXCR on the multiplex PCR reads and lists one entry per CDR3 protein. The sample lists 350,000 or so distinct CDR3 sequences; roughly 18% were seen once. Sequenced sample: blood. These receptors all come from a woman between 50 and 59 years old with Graves' hyperthyroidism.

The CDR3 DNA reads as TGTGCCAGCAGCTCAACCGGGACCCAAGGGGGTAACTATGGCTACACCTTC. Translation: CASSSTGTQGGNYGYTF. This chain connects TRBV7-9 to TRBJ1-2; a possible D gene is TRBD1 (6 bases). The V gene's germline CDR1 is SEHNR and CDR2 FQNEAQ (reference sequence). The CDR3 runs to 17 residues. V was pared by 4 bases and J by 1 base, with 19 bases between.

At least ten counts were recorded for this clonotype. This chain uses TRBV6-6 with TRBJ2-1; D might be TRBD2 (5 bases). The V end was cut by 1 base, the J end by 5 bases, with 6 bases between. CDR3 size: 13 residues. CDR1 is MNHNY and CDR2 is SVGAGI in the germline V gene (reference sequence). The CDR3 region is CASSYLGDNEQFF. The CDR3 coding sequence is TGTGCCAGCAGTTACTTGGGAGACAATGAGCAGTTCTTC.

The gene calls are TRBV27 and TRBJ1-4; maybe TRBD1 (6 bases). This CDR3 spans 17 amino acids. The germline CDR1 and CDR2 sequences are MNHEY and SMNVEV (reference sequence). The V and J ends lost 8 bases and 2 bases respectively, with 21 bases between them. The CDR3 loop is CASRGTPGQGTNEKLFF. In DNA form, the CDR3 reads TGTGCCAGCCGCGGGACACCTGGCCAAGGGACTAATGAAAAACTGTTTTTT.

This sequence joins TRBV7-2 and TRBJ2-2, with 10 bases matching TRBD2. Germline CDR1 reads SGHTA; CDR2 reads FQGNSA. The V gene end was trimmed by 3 bases and the J gene end by 3 bases; junction bases not matched to a gene: 1. The CDR3 is made up of 15 amino acids. The CDR3 DNA follows: TGTGCCAGCAGCTTCCTAGCGGGGGACACCGGGGAGCTGTTTTTT. This translates into CASSFLAGDTGELFF. Looking up the rest from reference TRBV7-2 and TRBJ2-2 gives the full variable domain: GAGVSQSPSNKVTEKGKDVELRCDPISGHTALYWYRQSLGQGLEFLIYFQGNSAPDKSGLPSDRFSAERTGGSVSTLTIQRTQQEDSAVYLCASSFLAGDTGELFFGEGSRLTVL.

This clonotype was picked up a small number of times. The gene calls are TRBV20-1 and TRBJ1-1, with a tentative D call TRBD1 (5 bases). V was clipped by 2 bases and J by 1 base, with 14 bases between them. From germline, CDR1 is DFQATT and CDR2 SNEGSKA (reference sequence). The CDR3 contains 15 residues. The CDR3 spells CSARSGGVRNTEAFF. The CDR3 DNA reads TGCAGTGCTAGATCGGGGGGGGTGAGGAACACTGAAGCTTTCTTT.

This clonotype was counted a few times. The genes are TRBV30 and TRBJ1-4; TRBD1 matches 10 bases. CDR1 and CDR2 from the germline V gene are GTSNPN and SVGIG (reference sequence). V lost 2 bases and J lost 7; bases outside the gene matches: 10. The length of the CDR3 is 16 residues. This CDR3 is CAWSPGQGKWSEKLFF. CDR3 nucleotides: TGTGCCTGGAGTCCGGGACAGGGGAAGTGGAGTGAAAAACTGTTTTTT.

The chain carries TRBV6-5 and TRBJ1-4; TRBD1 agrees at 11 bases. The CDR3 is 16 amino acids. With 0 bases clipped from V and 7 bases from J, the junction kept 4 bases outside the gene matches. Germline V gene sequence: CDR1 MNHEY, CDR2 SVGAGI. The CDR3 spells CASSYSSGTGGEKLFF. As DNA, the CDR3 is TGTGCCAGCAGTTACTCATCCGGGACAGGGGGTGAAAAACTGTTTTTT.

In its sample, this clonotype was seen many times. V is TRBV20-1 and J is TRBJ2-5; 11 bases fit TRBD2. V dropped 3 bases and J dropped 2; count of bases not matched to a gene: 5. Germline-derived CDR1 and CDR2 are DFQATT and SNEGSKA (reference sequence). This CDR3 spans 15 amino acids. The CDR3, as DNA: TGCAGTGCTAGTTTGCCTAGCGGGGGGCAAGAGACCCAGTACTTC. The encoded protein is CSASLPSGGQETQYF.

This clonotype was detected many times. This chain joins TRBV7-9 and TRBJ2-1, with D tentatively TRBD1 or TRBD2 (6 bases each). V shed 4 bases and J shed 5 bases, with 12 bases lying between them. CDR1 and CDR2 (germline): SEHNR, FQNEAQ (reference sequence). The CDR3 length is 14 residues. CDR3 DNA sequence: TGTGCCAGCAGCTCAGGAGGGGGGAACAATGAGCAGTTCTTC. It translates to CASSSGGGNNEQFF.

This clonotype was counted only a few times. The V call is TRBV6-6, the J call TRBJ1-2; no clear D. CDR3 length: 13 amino acids. Trimming took off 2 bases at V and 6 bases at J, with 10 bases between the two ends. Germline loops: CDR1 MNHNY, CDR2 SVGAGI (reference sequence). This chain's CDR3 is CASSYRREDGYTF. CDR3 nucleotides: TGTGCCAGCAGTTACAGACGGGAGGATGGCTACACCTTC.